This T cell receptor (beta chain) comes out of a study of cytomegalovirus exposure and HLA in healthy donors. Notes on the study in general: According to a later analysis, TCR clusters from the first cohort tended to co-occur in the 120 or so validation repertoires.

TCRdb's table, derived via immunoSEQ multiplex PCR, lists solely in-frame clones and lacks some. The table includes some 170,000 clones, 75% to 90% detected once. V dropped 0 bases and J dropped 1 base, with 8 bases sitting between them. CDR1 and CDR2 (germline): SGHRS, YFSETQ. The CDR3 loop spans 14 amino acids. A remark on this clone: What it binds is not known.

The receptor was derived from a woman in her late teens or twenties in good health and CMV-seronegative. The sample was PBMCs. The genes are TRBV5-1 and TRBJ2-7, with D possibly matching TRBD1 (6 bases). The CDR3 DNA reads TGCGCCAGCAGCTTGGACAGGGCTTCCTACGAGCAGTACTTC. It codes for CASSLDRASYEQYF.